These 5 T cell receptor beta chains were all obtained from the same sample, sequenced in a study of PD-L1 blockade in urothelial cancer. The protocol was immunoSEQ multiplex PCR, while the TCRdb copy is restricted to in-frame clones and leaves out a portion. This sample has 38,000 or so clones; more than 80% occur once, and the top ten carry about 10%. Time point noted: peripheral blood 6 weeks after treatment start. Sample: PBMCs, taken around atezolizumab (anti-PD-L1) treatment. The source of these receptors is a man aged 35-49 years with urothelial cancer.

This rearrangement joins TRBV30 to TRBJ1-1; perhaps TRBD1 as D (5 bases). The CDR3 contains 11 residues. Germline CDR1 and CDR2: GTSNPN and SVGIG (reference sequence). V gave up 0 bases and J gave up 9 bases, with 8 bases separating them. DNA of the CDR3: TGTGCCTGGAGTGTGGGGCGCCAAGCTTTCTTT. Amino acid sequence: CAWSVGRQAFF. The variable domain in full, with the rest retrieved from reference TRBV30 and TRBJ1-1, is SQTIHQWPATLVQPVGSPLSLECTVEGTSNPNLYWYRQAAGRGLQLLFYSVGIGQISSEVPQNLSASRPQDRQFILSSKKLLLSDSGFYLCAWSVGRQAFFGQGTRLTVV.

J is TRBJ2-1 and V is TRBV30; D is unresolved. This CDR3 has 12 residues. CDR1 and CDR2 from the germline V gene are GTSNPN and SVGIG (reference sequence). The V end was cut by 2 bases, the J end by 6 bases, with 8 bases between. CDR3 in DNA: TGTGCCTGGAGTTGGGCGATCAATGAGCAGTTCTTC. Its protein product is CAWSWAINEQFF.

The CDR3 region has the DNA TGTGCCAGCAGTTTAATAGCGGGAGCCGCCCTTAATGAGCAGTACTTC. This sequence encodes CASSLIAGAALNEQYF. The chain recombines TRBV27 with TRBJ2-7; TRBD2 aligns across 9 bases. There are 16 residues in the CDR3. The germline V gene encodes CDR1 MNHEY and CDR2 SMNVEV (reference sequence). Unmatched junction bases numbered 12, after V lost 2 bases and J lost 7 bases.

This chain's CDR3 is CASSFSSRGGGEQFF. The CDR3, as DNA: TGTGCCAGCAGCTTCTCTTCCAGGGGAGGGGGTGAGCAGTTCTTC. The V call is TRBV7-8, the J call TRBJ2-1, with D perhaps matching TRBD2 (7 bases). CDR3 size: 15 residues. The germline V and J ends were trimmed by 3 bases and 9 bases, with 18 bases remaining between them. The germline gives CDR1 SGHVS, CDR2 FQNEAQ.

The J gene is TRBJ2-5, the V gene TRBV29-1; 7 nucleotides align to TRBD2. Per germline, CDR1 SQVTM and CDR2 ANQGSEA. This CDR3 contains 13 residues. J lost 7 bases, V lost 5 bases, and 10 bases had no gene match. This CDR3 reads CSVPHRPGGTQYF. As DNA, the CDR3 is TGCAGCGTTCCGCACCGCCCGGGAGGGACCCAGTACTTC.